This T cell receptor (beta chain) is from a study of PD-1 blockade in classical Hodgkin lymphoma. J gave up 2 bases and V 1 base, and 6 bases lay outside the gene matches. Germline-derived CDR1 and CDR2 are LGHNA and YSLEER. The CDR3 has 16 residues. Libraries were prepared by immunoSEQ multiplex PCR; TCRdb keeps only in-frame clonotypes and omits some of them. Of over 20,000 clones in the sample, more than 75% were seen once. The time point: newly diagnosed, previously untreated cHL patient sample. Researchers pulled CD8+ T cells out of thawed PBMCs using magnetic negative selection. The authors used newly diagnosed, untreated classical Hodgkin lymphoma PBMCs as comparison. Study results and limitations: Differences between repertoires have undefined causes, possibly disease activity or prior therapy. According to reports, newly diagnosed patients had lower baseline TCR diversity than healthy donors, and relapsed/refractory patients had lower baseline TCR diversity still.

A note on this clone: What it binds is unknown.

The sample comprised CD8+ T cells from blood. This receptor was identified in a human donor with classical Hodgkin lymphoma. The V call is TRBV4-3, the J call TRBJ2-7; TRBD2 matches 9 bases. DNA of the CDR3: TGCGCCAGCAGCCAAGCGGCTAGCGGGACTACCTACGAGCAGTACTTC. The encoded protein is CASSQAASGTTYEQYF.